Listed below are T cell receptor beta chains from one sample, sequenced in a study of identical twins. TCRdb called the 5' RACE reads again in MiXCR, with one record for every CDR3 protein. In the table there are a few hundred thousand distinct CDR3 sequences, more than 9% of which are singletons. Separately, the same data were catalogued under a study of yellow fever vaccine responses in identical twins.

Sequenced material: CD8+ T cells sorted from blood. Receptors were obtained from a woman aged 18-29 years in good health. CDR3s include the opening cysteine and the closing phenylalanine or tryptophan. Each record gives: J gene, V gene, CDR3 length, clone size, D gene, CDR3 DNA, CDR3 protein. A D gene is named only where the DNA matches it firmly. Expanded clones get a size class; other rows say once, few or many, or leave the size out.

TRBJ2-5	TRBV10-3	16	.	TRBD2	TGTGCCATCAGTGAAGGACTAGCGCTCGGCGGGGAGACCCAGTACTTC	CAISEGLALGGETQYF
TRBJ2-5	TRBV5-1	14	.	.	TGCGCCAGCAGCTTGGAAGGTCTCCAAGAGACCCAGTACTTC	CASSLEGLQETQYF
TRBJ2-7	TRBV5-5	15	few	TRBD2	TGTGCCAGCAGCTTGACTAGCGGGGGATCCTACGAGCAGTACTTC	CASSLTSGGSYEQYF
TRBJ2-1	TRBV24-1	16	few	.	TGTGCCACCAGTGATTTTAGCGTGAGCTCCTACAATGAGCAGTTCTTC	CATSDFSVSSYNEQFF
TRBJ2-5	TRBV28	17	.	.	TGTGCCAGCAGTTTATTACCTCGGGGAGCCCCCCAAGAGACCCAGTACTTC	CASSLLPRGAPQETQYF
TRBJ2-5	TRBV2	14	.	TRBD2	TGTGCCAGCAGTGCAGCGGGGGGCTTAGAGACCCAGTACTTC	CASSAAGGLETQYF
TRBJ2-2	TRBV28	12	.	.	TGTGCCAGCACGGAGGGAACCGGGGAGCTGTTTTTT	CASTEGTGELFF
TRBJ2-3	TRBV4-1	17	few	.	TGCGCCAGCAGCCAAGATCGGTGGGAGAGAGGCACAGATACGCAGTATTTT	CASSQDRWERGTDTQYF
TRBJ1-5	TRBV13	14	.	.	TGTGCCAGCAGCTTACAGGGTATCAATCAGCCCCAGCATTTT	CASSLQGINQPQHF
TRBJ2-3	TRBV5-1	15	few	TRBD1	TGCGCCAGCAGCGTGAACAGGGGTGGCACAGATACGCAGTATTTT	CASSVNRGGTDTQYF